The 19 T cell receptor beta chains given below trace back to one sample, sequenced in a study of beta chain features in type 1 diabetes. As every portion of the isolated RNA was reverse transcribed, the sequencing read expressed TCRB transcripts. Profiling relied on immunoSEQ multiplex PCR, and the TCRdb table lists in-frame clones only, not all of them. The repertoire holds about 320,000 clones, with 11% to 15% as singletons. Sequenced sample: central memory CD4+ T cells from blood. The source is a man younger than 45 in good health.

This chain joins TRBV5-1 and TRBJ1-2; 8 bases line up with TRBD1. V gave up 4 bases and J gave up 4 bases; unmatched junction bases: 9. Germline values: CDR1 SGHRS, CDR2 YFSETQ. The CDR3 length is 15 residues. CDR3 nucleotide sequence: TGCGCCAGCAGCCCGGACAGGGTGGTTCCCTATGGCTACACCTTC. Amino acids: CASSPDRVVPYGYTF.

To note about this clone: A read error may account for a junction end that differs from germline. The chain links TRBV6-6 to TRBJ1-6; D unclear. The germline CDR1 and CDR2 sequences are MNHNY and SVGAGI (reference sequence). CDR3 length equals 13 residues. Here the CDR3 reads CASSHSYNSPLHF. The CDR3 bases are TGTGCCAGCAGTCACTCCTATAATTCACCCCTCCACTTT.

The chain combines TRBV5-6 with TRBJ1-1; D remains unclear. The CDR3 has 13 amino acids. V was pared by 4 bases and J by 4 bases, with 11 bases between. Germline assignment: CDR1 SGHDT and CDR2 YYEEEE. The CDR3 protein is CASSVPGATEAFF. The CDR3 nucleotides read TGTGCCAGCAGCGTCCCAGGTGCCACTGAAGCTTTCTTT.

This clone was counted only a few times. The chain combines TRBV18 with TRBJ1-2, with no clear D. The CDR3 has 17 amino acids. Germline V gives CDR1 KGHSH, CDR2 LQKENI. The ends were cut back, 2 bases at V and 0 bases at J, with 16 bases in the middle. The CDR3 nucleotides read TGTGCCAGCTCACCAAATCAGCTGGACTCCTCTAACTATGGCTACACCTTC. Protein sequence: CASSPNQLDSSNYGYTF.

In this sample, this clone turned up many times. The rearrangement uses TRBV19 and TRBJ2-3; 9 bases fit TRBD1. V lost 9 bases, J lost 2 bases, and 9 bases stayed unmatched. Germline V gene data show CDR1 as LNHDA and CDR2 as SQIVND (reference sequence). The CDR3 spans 15 residues. CDR3 residues: CASASGQGVTDTQYF. The CDR3 coding sequence is TGTGCCAGCGCCTCGGGACAGGGAGTCACAGATACGCAGTATTTT.

The CDR3 loop is CASSERGQGENEQYV. The CDR3 DNA reads TGTGCCAGCAGTGAAAGGGGACAGGGAGAAAACGAGCAGTACGTC. The V and J genes are TRBV10-3 and TRBJ2-7; 9 bases fit TRBD1. Per the germline V gene, CDR1 is ENHRY and CDR2 is SYGVKD. This CDR3 comprises 15 residues.

V and J are TRBV6-5 and TRBJ2-1; D not resolved. The CDR3 has 14 residues. The V gene lost 10 bases and the J gene lost 0 bases, with 13 bases spanning the gap. CDR1 is MNHEY and CDR2 is SVGAGI in the germline V gene. The CDR3 sequence: CATRGWSSYNEQFF. DNA for the CDR3: TGTGCCACCCGAGGCTGGAGCTCCTACAATGAGCAGTTCTTC.

The chain links TRBV29-1 to TRBJ2-1; 8 bases map to TRBD2. Unmatched junction bases numbered 9, after V lost 7 bases and J lost 7 bases. CDR3 length equals 13 residues. Germline assignment: CDR1 SQVTM and CDR2 ANQGSEA. The CDR3 DNA follows: TGCAGCGGTGGACTAGCACCCGTGAATGAGCAGTTCTTC. Amino acids: CSGGLAPVNEQFF.

This clone was observed a few times. V usage is TRBV9 and J usage is TRBJ1-1; D is unclear. Trimming stripped 4 bases from V and 1 base from J, with 5 bases between. The CDR3 has 12 residues. In germline, CDR1 is SGDLS, CDR2 YYNGEE. The CDR3, as DNA: TGTGCCAGCAGCCGACCGAACACTGAAGCTTTCTTT. Protein: CASSRPNTEAFF.

The rearrangement uses TRBV7-2 and TRBJ2-1; TRBD2 agrees at 8 bases. With 5 bases clipped from V and 9 bases from J, the junction kept 9 bases outside the gene matches. CDR1 and CDR2 from the germline V gene are SGHTA and FQGNSA. The CDR3 is made up of 14 amino acids. The CDR3 region is CASSQGREVIEQFF. The CDR3 DNA sequence: TGTGCCAGCAGCCAGGGGCGGGAGGTCATTGAGCAGTTCTTC.

The CDR3 sequence: CASGEYSGNTIYF. The CDR3 bases are TGTGCCAGCGGGGAGTACTCTGGAAACACCATATATTTT. This chain connects TRBV27 to TRBJ1-3; D unclear. The germline V gene encodes CDR1 MNHEY and CDR2 SMNVEV (reference sequence). V was pared by 8 bases and J by 0 bases, with 8 bases between. The length of the CDR3 is 13 residues.

The chain couples TRBV7-2 to TRBJ2-7; possible D gene TRBD1, 6 bases. The CDR3 length is 17 residues. V gave up 3 bases and J gave up 1 base, with 19 bases separating them. Germline assignment: CDR1 SGHTA and CDR2 FQGNSA. The CDR3 DNA sequence: TGTGCCAGCAGCTTGGGAATCTTACAGGGCTCATCCTACGAGCAGTACTTC. This translates into CASSLGILQGSSYEQYF.

This clone has only a few counts. J is TRBJ2-3 and V is TRBV5-4; a possible D gene is TRBD2 (6 bases). CDR3 length equals 18 residues. Trimming removed 2 bases at V and 1 base at J, with 20 bases between. Germline values: CDR1 SGHNT, CDR2 YYREEE (reference sequence). For the CDR3, the DNA is TGTGCCAGCAGCTTTGGGCCGAAGGGGAGGAGGGGCACAGATACGCAGTATTTT. Its translation is CASSFGPKGRRGTDTQYF.

The chain employs TRBV18 and TRBJ2-2; 7 nucleotides match TRBD2. The CDR3 extends over 14 amino acids. The V and J ends lost 6 bases and 5 bases, in that order; junction bases with no gene match: 6. CDR1 is KGHSH and CDR2 is LQKENI in the germline V gene. The CDR3 loop is CASSAGVKTGELFF. CDR3 bases: TGTGCCAGCTCCGCGGGGGTGAAAACCGGGGAGCTGTTTTTT.

The chain carries TRBV7-9 and TRBJ2-4, with TRBD1 as a possible D gene (6 bases). The CDR3 spans 12 residues. The germline V gene encodes CDR1 SEHNR and CDR2 FQNEAQ (reference sequence). V was pared by 5 bases and J by 8 bases, with 10 bases between. The CDR3 loop reads CASSQGGDIQYF. CDR3 DNA: TGTGCCAGCAGCCAAGGGGGAGACATTCAGTACTTC.

This clone was seen only a few times. J is TRBJ1-4 and V is TRBV4-1; unclear D gene. Per germline, CDR1 MGHRA and CDR2 YSYEKL. Trimming took off 1 base at V and 8 bases at J, with 11 bases between the two ends. The CDR3 is made up of 14 amino acids. CDR3 amino acids: CASSQARAIEKLFF. The CDR3 DNA follows: TGCGCCAGCAGCCAAGCCCGCGCAATCGAAAAACTGTTTTTT.

There are a few counts of this clone. The chain uses TRBV9 and TRBJ1-2; 7 bases match TRBD1. Germline V gives CDR1 SGDLS, CDR2 YYNGEE. The CDR3 runs to 15 residues. J gave up 3 bases and V 0 bases, and 5 bases lay outside the gene matches. Written as DNA, the CDR3 is TGTGCCAGCAGCGTAGGGGCAGGGGGGTACTATGGCTACACCTTC. Its translation is CASSVGAGGYYGYTF.

This chain uses TRBV7-9 with TRBJ1-2; weak D call: TRBD1 (6 bases). This CDR3 has 14 residues. Trimming shortened V by 7 bases and J by 4 bases, and 16 bases separated the two germline ends. The germline V gene encodes CDR1 SEHNR and CDR2 FQNEAQ (reference sequence). CDR3: CASTPQDRVYGYTF. CDR3 DNA sequence: TGTGCCAGCACCCCGCAGGACAGAGTCTATGGCTACACCTTC.

The chain recombines TRBV5-1 with TRBJ2-1; 9 bases are a match to TRBD2. Germline lookup yields CDR1 SGHRS and CDR2 YFSETQ. J was trimmed by 2 bases and V by 3 bases; bases with no gene match: 6. The CDR3 covers 16 residues. In DNA, the CDR3 is TGCGCCAGCAGCTCTAAAGCGGGGGGTGCCTACAATGAGCAGTTCTTC. It encodes CASSSKAGGAYNEQFF.